The rows below give T cell receptor beta chains drawn from one sample of a study of T cells in Graves' hyperthyroidism and ophthalmopathy. Each CDR3 protein gets one entry after TCRdb re-called the multiplex PCR reads with MiXCR. The table lists approximately 600,000 distinct CDR3 sequences, more than 13% of them singletons. The specimen was blood. These receptors were taken from a woman younger than 35 with Graves' ophthalmopathy. Both conserved end residues are trimmed from each CDR3. Only some rows state a clone size, as once, few, many or a class for expanded clones.

j_call: TRBJ2-7
v_call: TRBV20-1
clone_size: many
cdr3_aa: SARDLRGRGYEQY

j_call: TRBJ1-4
v_call: TRBV18
clone_size: .
cdr3_aa: ASSPLRQGVTNEKLF

j_call: TRBJ1-6
v_call: TRBV28
clone_size: .
cdr3_aa: ASILGQDNSPLH

j_call: TRBJ2-7
v_call: TRBV28
clone_size: many
cdr3_aa: ASSPGHDPYEQY

j_call: TRBJ1-2
v_call: TRBV12-3/TRBV12-4
clone_size: many
cdr3_aa: ASRGASYGYT

j_call: TRBJ2-3
v_call: TRBV2
clone_size: many
cdr3_aa: ASRGAGGPGTDTQY

j_call: TRBJ1-1
v_call: TRBV6-1
clone_size: many
cdr3_aa: ASGSDQAPKNTEAF

j_call: TRBJ2-1
v_call: TRBV11-1
clone_size: many
cdr3_aa: ASSLGLAGVREQF

j_call: TRBJ2-2
v_call: TRBV6-1
clone_size: many
cdr3_aa: ASRGADGTGELF

j_call: TRBJ2-1
v_call: TRBV6-2/TRBV6-3
clone_size: many
cdr3_aa: ASTRDRAGGPNEQF

j_call: TRBJ2-7
v_call: TRBV12-3/TRBV12-4
clone_size: .
cdr3_aa: ASSTGRISYEQY

j_call: TRBJ2-3
v_call: TRBV4-1
clone_size: .
cdr3_aa: ASSQVLKSGRAVADTQY

j_call: TRBJ2-1
v_call: TRBV28
clone_size: .
cdr3_aa: ASSSPGTSGQIYNEQF

j_call: TRBJ1-6
v_call: TRBV6-1
clone_size: .
cdr3_aa: ASSRSWDSPLH

j_call: TRBJ2-1
v_call: TRBV7-7
clone_size: many
cdr3_aa: ASSFSSSGSFNEQF

j_call: TRBJ1-5
v_call: TRBV5-5
clone_size: few
cdr3_aa: ASSPRPGGPQH

j_call: TRBJ2-1
v_call: TRBV5-1
clone_size: many
cdr3_aa: ASKGERDRAYNEQF

j_call: TRBJ2-1
v_call: TRBV4-2
clone_size: few
cdr3_aa: ASSQDSGGYNEQF

j_call: TRBJ1-1
v_call: TRBV3-1
clone_size: many
cdr3_aa: ASSQVEETEAF

j_call: TRBJ2-7
v_call: TRBV5-1
clone_size: many
cdr3_aa: ASSRDRSYEQY

j_call: TRBJ2-3
v_call: TRBV24-1
clone_size: many
cdr3_aa: ATSDVRDLTDTQY

j_call: TRBJ1-2
v_call: TRBV10-3
clone_size: many
cdr3_aa: ATSRDGTNYGYT

j_call: TRBJ2-1
v_call: TRBV20-1
clone_size: few
cdr3_aa: SLWRGRMNEQF

j_call: TRBJ2-7
v_call: TRBV7-3
clone_size: many
cdr3_aa: ASSLLLGSEQY

j_call: TRBJ2-7
v_call: TRBV27
clone_size: many
cdr3_aa: ASRSRRDSYLGEQY

j_call: TRBJ2-1
v_call: TRBV20-1
clone_size: many
cdr3_aa: SAKGSGIYNEQF

j_call: TRBJ2-3
v_call: TRBV20-1
clone_size: many
cdr3_aa: SASPREGFTDTQY

j_call: TRBJ2-7
v_call: TRBV2
clone_size: many
cdr3_aa: ASSEVREDYEQY

j_call: TRBJ2-1
v_call: TRBV6-5
clone_size: few
cdr3_aa: ASSYYPYNEQF

j_call: TRBJ2-3
v_call: TRBV20-1
clone_size: many
cdr3_aa: SATRQGRSVDTQY

j_call: TRBJ2-2
v_call: TRBV7-8
clone_size: few
cdr3_aa: ASSLPGAGGPGTGELF

j_call: TRBJ1-4
v_call: TRBV7-9
clone_size: few
cdr3_aa: ASSLVGYEKLF

j_call: TRBJ2-2
v_call: TRBV19
clone_size: many
cdr3_aa: ASSNLRTSGRGTGELF

j_call: TRBJ2-7
v_call: TRBV6-1
clone_size: many
cdr3_aa: ASGRDETPGHKRY

j_call: TRBJ1-4
v_call: TRBV5-5
clone_size: few
cdr3_aa: ASSLRNRNEKLF

j_call: TRBJ2-5
v_call: TRBV20-1
clone_size: many
cdr3_aa: SAAAGGLGETQY

j_call: TRBJ1-2
v_call: TRBV19
clone_size: many
cdr3_aa: ASTQGGRNYGYT

j_call: TRBJ2-7
v_call: TRBV20-1
clone_size: few
cdr3_aa: SASPVWRTISYEQY

j_call: TRBJ1-1
v_call: TRBV7-9
clone_size: few
cdr3_aa: ASSLETPFAAF

j_call: TRBJ1-1
v_call: TRBV12-5
clone_size: many
cdr3_aa: ASGPTHTEAF

j_call: TRBJ1-3
v_call: TRBV28
clone_size: many
cdr3_aa: ASSFRIKGLSISGNTIY

j_call: TRBJ2-2
v_call: TRBV24-1
clone_size: .
cdr3_aa: ATSDRGLAGGPNGELF

j_call: TRBJ1-4
v_call: TRBV7-2
clone_size: many
cdr3_aa: ASRRAPNEKLF